Described below is a single TCR beta chain sequence and its context. This entry comes from a study of T cell changes during pregnancy in multiple sclerosis. The repertoire was sequenced with immunoSEQ multiplex PCR; TCRdb's copy has only in-frame clones and lacks some. The table lists about 18,000 clones, 88% of them singletons, with approximately 1.3% in the top ten. CDR1 is GTSNPN and CDR2 is SVGIG in the germline V gene (reference sequence). V lost 0 bases, J lost 4 bases, and 7 bases stayed unmatched. CDR3 length: 15 amino acids. This receptor was obtained from a female donor in good health, enrolled as a control in a pregnancy study. The material was CD4+ T cells from peripheral blood mononuclear cells, obtained in the first trimester of pregnancy. The chain carries TRBV30 and TRBJ1-2; TRBD1 matches at 8 bases. The CDR3 sequence: CAWSVLQGGAYGYTF. DNA for the CDR3: TGTGCCTGGAGTGTACTACAGGGGGGTGCCTATGGCTACACCTTC.